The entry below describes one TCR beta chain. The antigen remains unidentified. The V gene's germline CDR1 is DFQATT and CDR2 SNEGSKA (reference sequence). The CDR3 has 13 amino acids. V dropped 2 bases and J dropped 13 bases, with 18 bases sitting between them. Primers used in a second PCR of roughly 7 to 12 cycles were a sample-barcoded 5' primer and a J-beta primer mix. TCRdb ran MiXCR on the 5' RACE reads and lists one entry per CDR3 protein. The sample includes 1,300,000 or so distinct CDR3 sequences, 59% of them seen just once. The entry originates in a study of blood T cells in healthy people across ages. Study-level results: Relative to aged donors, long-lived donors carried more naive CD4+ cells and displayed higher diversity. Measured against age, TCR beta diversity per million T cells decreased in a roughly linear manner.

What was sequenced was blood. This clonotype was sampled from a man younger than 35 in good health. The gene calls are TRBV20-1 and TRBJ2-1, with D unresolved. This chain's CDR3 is CSARKGGKYAQFF. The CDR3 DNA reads TGCAGTGCTAGAAAAGGTGGGAAGTATGCCCAGTTCTTC.